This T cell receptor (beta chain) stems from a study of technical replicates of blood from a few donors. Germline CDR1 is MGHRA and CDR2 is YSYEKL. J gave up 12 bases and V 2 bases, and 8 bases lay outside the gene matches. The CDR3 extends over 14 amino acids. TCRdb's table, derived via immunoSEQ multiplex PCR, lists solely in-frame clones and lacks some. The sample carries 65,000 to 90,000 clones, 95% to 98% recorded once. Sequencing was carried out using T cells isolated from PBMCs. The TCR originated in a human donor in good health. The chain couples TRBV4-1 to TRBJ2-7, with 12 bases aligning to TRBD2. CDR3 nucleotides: TGCGCCAGCAGCCAACCCGGGACTAGCGGGTTCCCGTACTTC. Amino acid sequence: CASSQPGTSGFPYF.